This T cell receptor (beta chain) was sequenced during a study of blood T cell repertoires in COVID-19. Study in general: The United States, Italy and Spain were the sources of the acute and convalescent COVID-19 samples. PBMCs, B-cell-depleted T cells, or T cells were the source of the cDNA or gDNA that made up the material.

In the source study's methods: Estimation of nucleated cell counts was performed using reference gene primer amplification. TCRdb keeps only in-frame clones here, not all; method: immunoSEQ multiplex PCR. V and J calls and clone size are those listed in that table; D and trimming were worked out from the DNA. Among 100,000 or so clones listed, almost 80% were seen once. The V end was cut by 10 bases, the J end by 6 bases, with 12 bases between. The CDR3 runs to 11 residues. Germline V CDR1 and CDR2: SNHLY, FYNNEI. The receptor comes from a man aged 70 or older with active or convalescent COVID-19. The chain carries TRBV2 and TRBJ1-1, with D possibly matching TRBD1 (6 bases). The sample comprised peripheral blood. DNA of the CDR3: TGTGCCATCCCTAGGGGGTCTGAAGCTTTCTTT. This gives the protein CAIPRGSEAFF.